The 17 T cell receptor beta chains given below trace back to one sample, sequenced in a study of T-cell reconstitution after alpha-beta-depleted transplantation in children. The authors prepared the TCRbeta library with unique molecular identifiers. In TCRdb, the PCR reads were re-called with MiXCR into one record per CDR3 protein. The repertoire holds about 200,000 distinct CDR3 sequences, with 5% to 7.5% as singletons. This sample comprised PBMCs, obtained before TCRalphabeta/CD19-depleted stem cell transplant. All receptors derive from a girl less than two years old with combined immunodeficiency, due to receive a stem cell transplant.

The chain is built from TRBV10-3 and TRBJ2-7; D remains ambiguous. Germline V gene sequence: CDR1 ENHRY, CDR2 SYGVKD. The V and J ends lost 4 bases and 0 bases respectively, with 4 bases between them. This CDR3 contains 12 residues. The CDR3 bases are TGTGCCATCAGTGCGGTCTCCTACGAGCAGTACTTC. The encoded protein is CAISAVSYEQYF.

This clonotype was detected ten times or more. The CDR3 is CASSSTQLRGVGYTGELFF. The CDR3 DNA reads as TGTGCCAGCAGCTCCACCCAGTTAAGAGGGGTCGGGTACACCGGGGAGCTGTTTTTT. The rearrangement joins TRBV11-2 to TRBJ2-2; D may correspond to TRBD1 or TRBD2 (5 bases each). Trimming removed 4 bases at V and 3 bases at J, with 24 bases between. Germline CDR1 SGHAT, CDR2 FQNNGV. The CDR3 contains 19 residues.

This clonotype was counted between two and nine times. The rearrangement uses TRBV4-3 and TRBJ1-1; D remains unclear. Trimming pared 3 bases from V and 1 base from J, leaving 9 bases between. The CDR3 runs to 14 residues. The V gene's germline CDR1 is LGHNA and CDR2 YSLEER. CDR3 loop: CASSQDPRNTEAFF. As DNA, the CDR3 is TGCGCCAGCAGCCAGGACCCGAGGAACACTGAAGCTTTCTTT.

In its sample, this clonotype was seen many times. This sequence joins TRBV27 and TRBJ2-5, with 11 bases identical to TRBD1. V shed 3 bases, J shed 7 bases, and the junction held 7 bases outside the gene matches. The CDR3 runs 15 residues. Germline loops: CDR1 MNHEY, CDR2 SMNVEV (reference sequence). In DNA form, the CDR3 reads TGTGCCAGCAGTTTCTCCGGACAGGGGGCAGGGACCCAGTACTTC. Amino acid sequence: CASSFSGQGAGTQYF.

This clonotype was found many times. The CDR3 region has the DNA TGTGCCAGCAGCTTAGAAGGAAACTACAATGAGCAGTTCTTC. Translation gives CASSLEGNYNEQFF. The V gene is TRBV7-3, the J gene TRBJ2-1; unclear D gene. This CDR3 has 14 amino acids. Trimming took off 2 bases at V and 3 bases at J, with 8 bases between the two ends. Germline CDR1 is SGHTA and CDR2 is FQGTGA.

This clonotype occurred many times. V is TRBV15 and J is TRBJ2-7; D unclear. In germline, CDR1 is LNHNV, CDR2 YYDKDF (reference sequence). Trimming left V 5 bases short and J 1 base short, with 9 bases between. The CDR3 extends over 13 amino acids. The CDR3 sequence is CATSDGLSYEQYF. DNA of the CDR3: TGTGCCACCAGCGACGGTTTATCCTACGAGCAGTACTTC.

This clonotype occurred many times. This rearrangement joins TRBV20-1 to TRBJ2-7, with D perhaps given as TRBD1 or TRBD2 (6 bases each). Trimming removed 0 bases from V and 5 bases from J, with 23 bases in between. The CDR3 covers 17 residues. Looked up from germline, CDR1 is DFQATT and CDR2 is SNEGSKA (reference sequence). The DNA of the CDR3 is TGCAGTGCTAGAGATTTGTCGTCGGGGGCCGGATGGAACGAGCAGTACTTC. Its translation: CSARDLSSGAGWNEQYF.

This clonotype appeared many times. The chain is built from TRBV4-2 and TRBJ2-5; TRBD2 might be the D (5 bases). Trimming removed 4 bases from V and 4 bases from J, with 16 bases in between. This CDR3 has 15 amino acids. The germline V gene encodes CDR1 LGHNA and CDR2 YNFKEQ. The CDR3 loop is CASSLSLREPETQYF. The CDR3 DNA is TGTGCCAGCAGCCTCAGCCTTAGGGAGCCAGAGACCCAGTACTTC.

At least ten counts were recorded for this clonotype. The V and J genes are TRBV6-2 or TRBV6-3 and TRBJ1-1; D is ambiguous. The germline gives CDR1 MNHEY, CDR2 SVGEGT. V was shortened by 0 bases and J by 5 bases, with 7 bases between the two germline ends. The CDR3 is made up of 13 amino acids. The CDR3 nucleotides are TGTGCCAGCAGTTACTCGAGGTTAACTGAAGCTTTCTTT. It encodes CASSYSRLTEAFF.

This clonotype was recorded many times. The CDR3 here is CASSLDLLGGQGECEQYF. CDR3 in DNA: TGTGCCAGCAGTTTAGACCTTTTGGGGGGACAGGGGGAATGTGAGCAGTACTTC. This chain connects TRBV12-3 or TRBV12-4 to TRBJ2-7, with 11 nucleotides matching TRBD1. Trimming took 1 base from V and 7 from J; bases not matched to a gene: 15. The CDR3 extends over 18 amino acids.

This clonotype was picked up many times. The V and J genes are TRBV5-6 and TRBJ2-3, with TRBD2 matching 7 bases. Germline V gene lookup returns CDR1 SGHDT and CDR2 YYEEEE. CDR3 length: 16 residues. With 5 bases clipped from V and 0 bases from J, the junction kept 9 bases outside the gene matches. The CDR3 region is CASRADGGSSTDTQYF. CDR3 sequence (DNA): TGTGCCAGCAGAGCCGACGGGGGGTCTAGCACAGATACGCAGTATTTT.

A word on this clonotype: A much larger clone lies a single base off, so this may be a read error. This chain connects TRBV12-3 or TRBV12-4 to TRBJ2-3, with 10 bases that match TRBD1. The CDR3 covers 16 residues. Here the CDR3 DNA reads TGTGCCAGCAGTTTGGACAGGACAGGGGGTTCAGATACGCATTATTTT. Translating it yields CASSLDRTGGSDTHYF.

This clonotype showed up many times. This chain links TRBV7-8 with TRBJ2-1; D unclear. The V and J ends lost 1 base and 10 bases respectively, with 8 bases between them. The germline V gene encodes CDR1 SGHVS and CDR2 FQNEAQ. CDR3 length: 12 amino acids. The CDR3 bases are TGTGCCAGCAGCTTAGGGGCAAAAGAGCAGTTCTTC. This translates into CASSLGAKEQFF.

In DNA, the CDR3 is TGTGCCAGCAGCCTCTTCGGCCAAGGCTACTCCTACGAGCAGTACTTC. Protein sequence: CASSLFGQGYSYEQYF. The chain has TRBV13 and TRBJ2-7; D unresolved. The V end lost 5 bases, the J end lost 0 bases, and 17 bases lay between the germline ends. This CDR3 has 16 amino acids. Germline loops: CDR1 PRHDT, CDR2 FYEKMQ (reference sequence).

The sample holds many counts of this clonotype. The J gene is TRBJ2-1, the V gene TRBV12-3 or TRBV12-4, with D uncertain. The V end was cut by 4 bases, the J end by 10 bases, with 11 bases between. The CDR3 loop spans 12 amino acids. The CDR3 here is CASSSQGWEQFF. Written as DNA, the CDR3 is TGTGCCAGCAGTTCGCAAGGGTGGGAGCAGTTCTTC.

This clonotype was counted at least ten times. This rearrangement joins TRBV4-1 to TRBJ2-1; tentative D call: TRBD2 (6 bases). V was trimmed by 2 bases and J by 7 bases, leaving 18 bases between them. Germline V gives CDR1 MGHRA, CDR2 YSYEKL. CDR3 length equals 16 residues. The CDR3: CASSQLPAPGGNEQFF. The CDR3 region has the DNA TGCGCCAGCAGCCAATTACCAGCTCCAGGAGGGAATGAGCAGTTCTTC.

This clonotype was recorded many times. J is TRBJ2-1 and V is TRBV4-1; the D is unclear. CDR3 length: 18 amino acids. V was shortened by 4 bases and J by 0 bases, with 19 bases between the two germline ends. Germline CDR1 and CDR2: MGHRA and YSYEKL. CDR3 region: CASSPSIGLVNSYNEQFF. The CDR3 nucleotides are TGCGCCAGCAGCCCGAGCATAGGGTTAGTGAACTCCTACAATGAGCAGTTCTTC.